A selection of T cell receptor beta chains follows, all from one sample in a study of blood T cell repertoires in COVID-19. Clones were sequenced by immunoSEQ multiplex PCR, and TCRdb holds only the in-frame ones, with some missing. In the table there are around 100,000 clones, approximately 86% of which are singletons. The material sequenced was peripheral blood. Every receptor here comes from a woman aged 45 to 65 with COVID-19, enrolled during active disease. Both conserved end residues are trimmed from each CDR3. D genes are given only for firm matches.

TRBV6-2/TRBV6-3	TRBD1	TRBJ1-2	ASSETGGYGYT
TRBV3-1/TRBV3-2	TRBD1	TRBJ1-6	ASSQDTGDAYNSPLH
TRBV11-2	TRBD2	TRBJ2-1	ASSTRTSDSYNEQF
TRBV19	TRBD2	TRBJ2-1	ASSPRALAGGNNEQF
TRBV9	NA	TRBJ1-1	ASSAGRKDGLGNTEAF
TRBV28	NA	TRBJ1-6	ASSLTILTAYNSPLH
TRBV3-1/TRBV3-2	TRBD1	TRBJ1-1	ASSQVGQGARTEAF
TRBV5-5	NA	TRBJ2-3	ASSRSGGGTDTQY
TRBV19	TRBD1	TRBJ1-5	ASRTTGYQYSNQPQH
TRBV6-2/TRBV6-3	TRBD1	TRBJ1-1	ASSPLTGV
TRBV2	TRBD1	TRBJ1-2	ASNADRARNYGYT
TRBV2	TRBD1	TRBJ2-3	ASGTDGDTQY
TRBV6-5	NA	TRBJ1-5	ASSYDTYQPQH
TRBV5-4	NA	TRBJ2-1	ASGLPGVNEQF
TRBV7-2	NA	TRBJ2-1	ASSLKLAIYEQF
TRBV12-3/TRBV12-4	NA	TRBJ2-1	ASSPMRWNEQF
TRBV2	NA	TRBJ1-1	ASSLQDTEAF
TRBV25-1	TRBD1	TRBJ1-5	ASSESDRVRNQPQH
TRBV4-2	NA	TRBJ2-2	ASSPYTGELF
TRBV29-1	NA	TRBJ1-4	SVELLGQINEKLF
TRBV19	NA	TRBJ2-3	ASSRTVTDTQY
TRBV13	TRBD1	TRBJ1-1	ASSIRDRAEAF
TRBV18	NA	TRBJ2-7	ASSKPGEPYEQY
TRBV4-3	NA	TRBJ2-1	ASSQESSWRGPYNEQF
TRBV4-1	NA	TRBJ1-3	ASSQDSGYGNTIY
TRBV6-2/TRBV6-3	NA	TRBJ1-6	ASSYRTLGTPSYSYNSPLH
TRBV7-6	TRBD1	TRBJ1-4	ASSLDREGDEKLF